This T cell receptor beta chain was sequenced in a study of Graves' ophthalmopathy and Graves' hyperthyroidism. The wider study: Being free of ophthalmopathy for 18 months of follow-up defined stable hyperthyroidism. The study's findings and limits: Blood also held most thyroid clonotypes expanded above 0.001 frequency. With a specificity of roughly 72% and a sensitivity of about 71%, the model predicted ophthalmopathy progression.

This CDR3 has 15 amino acids. The germline V gene encodes CDR1 SGDLS and CDR2 YYNGEE. The germline V and J ends were trimmed by 6 bases and 9 bases, with 19 bases remaining between them. This clonotype was counted once. Antigen unknown. The sequenced template was RNA, covering the TCR beta CDR3 region. Investigators did first-round RT-PCR with HTBI primers, then second-round multiplex PCR. MiXCR was run by TCRdb on the multiplex PCR reads, yielding one entry per CDR3 protein. The table includes 1 million to 1.3 million distinct CDR3 sequences, roughly two fifths detected once. Pregnancy or lactation, uncontrolled infections and other autoimmune diseases were grounds for excluding patients.

The sequence was obtained from an adult man with Graves' hyperthyroidism. This chain joins TRBV9 and TRBJ1-6, with TRBD1 as a possible D gene (6 bases). The sequenced sample consisted of peripheral blood or thyroid tissue (not recorded which). CDR3 amino acids: CASTYTGGGGSPLHF. For the CDR3, the DNA is TGTGCCAGCACCTACACCGGTGGGGGCGGTTCACCCCTCCACTTT.